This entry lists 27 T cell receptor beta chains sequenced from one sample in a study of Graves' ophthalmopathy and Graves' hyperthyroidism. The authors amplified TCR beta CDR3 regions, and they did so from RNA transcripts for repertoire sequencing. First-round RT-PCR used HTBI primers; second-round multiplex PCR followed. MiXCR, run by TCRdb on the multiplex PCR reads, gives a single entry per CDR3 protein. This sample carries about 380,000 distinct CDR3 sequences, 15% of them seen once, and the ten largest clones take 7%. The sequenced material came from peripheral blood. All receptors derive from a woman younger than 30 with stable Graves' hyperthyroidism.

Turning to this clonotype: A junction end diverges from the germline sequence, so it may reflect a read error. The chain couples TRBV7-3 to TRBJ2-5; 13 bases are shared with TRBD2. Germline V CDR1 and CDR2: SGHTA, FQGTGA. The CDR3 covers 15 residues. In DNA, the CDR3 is TGTGCCAGCAGCGTCGGACTAGCGGGGGAAGAGACCCCGTACTTC. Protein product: CASSVGLAGEETPYF.

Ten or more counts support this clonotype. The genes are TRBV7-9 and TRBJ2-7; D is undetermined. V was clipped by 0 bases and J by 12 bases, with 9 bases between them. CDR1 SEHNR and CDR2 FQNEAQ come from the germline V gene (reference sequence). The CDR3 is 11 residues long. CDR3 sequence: CASSLAQRWYF. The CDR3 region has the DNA TGTGCCAGCAGCTTAGCGCAGAGGTGGTACTTC.

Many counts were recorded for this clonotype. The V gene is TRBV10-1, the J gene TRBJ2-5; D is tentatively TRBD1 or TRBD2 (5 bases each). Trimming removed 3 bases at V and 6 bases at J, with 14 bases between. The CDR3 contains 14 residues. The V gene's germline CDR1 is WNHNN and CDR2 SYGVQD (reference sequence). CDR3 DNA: TGCGCCAGCAGTGACCCCGGGACCGTCCAGACCCAGTACTTC. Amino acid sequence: CASSDPGTVQTQYF.

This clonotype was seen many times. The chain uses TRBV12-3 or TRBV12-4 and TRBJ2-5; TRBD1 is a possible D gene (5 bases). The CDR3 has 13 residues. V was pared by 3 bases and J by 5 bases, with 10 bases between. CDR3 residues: CASSFPGLETQYF. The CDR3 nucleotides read TGTGCCAGCAGTTTCCCAGGGCTGGAGACCCAGTACTTC.

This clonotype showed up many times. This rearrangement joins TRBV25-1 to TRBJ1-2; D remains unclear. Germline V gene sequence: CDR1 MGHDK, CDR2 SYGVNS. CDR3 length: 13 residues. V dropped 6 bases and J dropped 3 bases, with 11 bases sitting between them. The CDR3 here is CASSNPGYYGYTF. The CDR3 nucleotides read TGTGCCAGCAGCAACCCAGGTTACTATGGCTACACCTTC.

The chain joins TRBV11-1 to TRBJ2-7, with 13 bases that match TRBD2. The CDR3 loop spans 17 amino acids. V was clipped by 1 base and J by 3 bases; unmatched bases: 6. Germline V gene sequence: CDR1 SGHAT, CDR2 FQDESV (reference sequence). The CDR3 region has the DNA TGTGCCAGCAGCTTAGTGGGGACTAGCGGGGCCCTCTACGAGCAGTACTTC. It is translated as CASSLVGTSGALYEQYF. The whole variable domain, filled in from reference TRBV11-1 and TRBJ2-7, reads EAEVAQSPRYKITEKSQAVAFWCDPISGHATLYWYRQILGQGPELLVQFQDESVVDDSQLPKDRFSAERLKGVDSTLKIQPAELGDSAMYLCASSLVGTSGALYEQYFGPGTRLTVT.

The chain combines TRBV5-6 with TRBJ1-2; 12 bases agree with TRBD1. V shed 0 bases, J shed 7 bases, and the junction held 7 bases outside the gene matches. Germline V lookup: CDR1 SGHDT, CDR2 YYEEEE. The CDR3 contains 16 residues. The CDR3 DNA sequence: TGTGCCAGCAGCTTGGTGCCGGGACAGGGGGCTTCTGGCTACACCTTC. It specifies CASSLVPGQGASGYTF.

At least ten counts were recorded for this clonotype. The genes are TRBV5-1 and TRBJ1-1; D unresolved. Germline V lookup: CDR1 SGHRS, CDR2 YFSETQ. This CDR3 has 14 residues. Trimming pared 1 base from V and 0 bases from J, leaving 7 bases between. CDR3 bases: TGCGCCAGCAGCTTGTCTCCGTTGAACACTGAAGCTTTCTTT. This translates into CASSLSPLNTEAFF.

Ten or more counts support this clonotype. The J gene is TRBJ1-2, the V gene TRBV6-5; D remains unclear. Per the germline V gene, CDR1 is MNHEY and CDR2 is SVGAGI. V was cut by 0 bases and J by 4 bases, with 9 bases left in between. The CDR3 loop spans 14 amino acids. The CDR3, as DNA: TGTGCCAGCAGTTACTCGGGAAGGGTCTATGGCTACACCTTC. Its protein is CASSYSGRVYGYTF.

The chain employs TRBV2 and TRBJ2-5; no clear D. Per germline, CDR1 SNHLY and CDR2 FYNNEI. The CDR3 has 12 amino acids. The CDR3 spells CATALHPETQYF. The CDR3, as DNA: TGTGCGACGGCCCTTCACCCAGAGACCCAGTACTTC.

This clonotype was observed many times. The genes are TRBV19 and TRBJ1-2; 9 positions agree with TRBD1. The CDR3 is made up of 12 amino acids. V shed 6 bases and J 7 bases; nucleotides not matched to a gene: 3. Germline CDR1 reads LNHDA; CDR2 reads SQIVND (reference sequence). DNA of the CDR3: TGTGCCAGTAGCCGGACAGGGGTTGGCTACACCTTC. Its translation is CASSRTGVGYTF.

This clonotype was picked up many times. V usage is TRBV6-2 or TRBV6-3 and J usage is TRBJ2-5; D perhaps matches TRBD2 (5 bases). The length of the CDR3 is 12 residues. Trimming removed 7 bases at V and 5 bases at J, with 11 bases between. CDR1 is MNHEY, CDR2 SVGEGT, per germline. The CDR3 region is CASKESGETQYF. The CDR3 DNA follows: TGTGCCAGCAAGGAGTCGGGGGAGACCCAGTACTTC.

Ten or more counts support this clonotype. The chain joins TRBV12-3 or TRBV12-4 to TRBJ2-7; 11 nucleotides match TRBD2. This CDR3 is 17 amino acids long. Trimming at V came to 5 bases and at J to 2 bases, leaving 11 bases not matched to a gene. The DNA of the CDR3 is TGTGCCAGCAGTCTGGACCGGACTAGCGGGTCCGCCTACGAGCAGTACTTC. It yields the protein CASSLDRTSGSAYEQYF.

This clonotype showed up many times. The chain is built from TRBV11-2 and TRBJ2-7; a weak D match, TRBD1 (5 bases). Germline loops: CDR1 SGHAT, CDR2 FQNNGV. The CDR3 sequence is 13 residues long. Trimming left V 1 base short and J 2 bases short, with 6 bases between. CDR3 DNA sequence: TGTGCCAGCAGCTTAGCACAGGCCTACGAGCAGTACTTC. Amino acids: CASSLAQAYEQYF.

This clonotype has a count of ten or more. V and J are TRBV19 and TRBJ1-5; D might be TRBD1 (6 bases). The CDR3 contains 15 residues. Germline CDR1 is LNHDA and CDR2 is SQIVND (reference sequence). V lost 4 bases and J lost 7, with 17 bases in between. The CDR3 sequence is CASSTPEGGEQPQHF. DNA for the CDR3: TGTGCCAGTAGTACCCCGGAGGGGGGCGAACAGCCCCAGCATTTT.

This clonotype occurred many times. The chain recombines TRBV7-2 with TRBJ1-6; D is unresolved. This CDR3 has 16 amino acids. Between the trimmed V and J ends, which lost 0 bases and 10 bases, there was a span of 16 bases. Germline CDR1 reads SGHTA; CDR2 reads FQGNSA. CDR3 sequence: CASSLAPAGNGSPLHF. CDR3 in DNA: TGTGCCAGCAGCTTAGCGCCAGCAGGCAACGGATCACCCCTCCACTTT.

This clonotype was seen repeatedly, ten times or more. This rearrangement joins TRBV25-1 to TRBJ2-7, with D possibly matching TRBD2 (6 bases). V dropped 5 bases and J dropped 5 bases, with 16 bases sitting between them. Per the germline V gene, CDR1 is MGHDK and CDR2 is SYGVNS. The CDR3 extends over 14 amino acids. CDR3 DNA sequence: TGTGCCAGCAGTCTCCAGGGACTTGGACACGAGCAGTACTTC. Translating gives CASSLQGLGHEQYF.

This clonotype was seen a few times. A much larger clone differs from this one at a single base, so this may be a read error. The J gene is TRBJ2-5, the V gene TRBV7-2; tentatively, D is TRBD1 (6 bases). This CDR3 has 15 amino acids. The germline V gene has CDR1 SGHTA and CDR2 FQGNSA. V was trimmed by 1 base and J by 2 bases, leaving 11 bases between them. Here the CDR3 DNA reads TGTGCCAGCAGCTTAGTGGGGGACATACAAGAGACCCAGTACTTC. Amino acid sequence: CASSLVGDIQETQYF.

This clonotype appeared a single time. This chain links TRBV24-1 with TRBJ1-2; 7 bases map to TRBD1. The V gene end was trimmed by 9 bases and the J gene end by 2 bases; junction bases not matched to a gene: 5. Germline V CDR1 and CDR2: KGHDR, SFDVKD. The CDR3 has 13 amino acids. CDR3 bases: TGTGCCACCCAGGACAGGCTCAACTATGGCTACACCTTC. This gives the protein CATQDRLNYGYTF.

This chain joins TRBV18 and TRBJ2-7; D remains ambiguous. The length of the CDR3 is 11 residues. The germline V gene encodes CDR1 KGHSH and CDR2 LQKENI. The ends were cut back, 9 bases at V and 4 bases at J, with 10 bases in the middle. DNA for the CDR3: TGTGCCAGTCTAGACGGATACGAGCAGTACTTC. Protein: CASLDGYEQYF. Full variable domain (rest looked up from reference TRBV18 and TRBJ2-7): NAGVMQNPRHLVRRRGQEARLRCSPMKGHSHVYWYRQLPEEGLKFMVYLQKENIIDESGMPKERFSAEFPKEGPSILRIQQVVRGDSAAYFCASLDGYEQYFGPGTRLTVT.

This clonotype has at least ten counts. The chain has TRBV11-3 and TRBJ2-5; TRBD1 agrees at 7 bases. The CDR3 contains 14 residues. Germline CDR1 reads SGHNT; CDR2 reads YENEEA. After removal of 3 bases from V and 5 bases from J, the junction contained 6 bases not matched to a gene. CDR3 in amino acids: CASSFTGTAETQYF. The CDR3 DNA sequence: TGTGCCAGCAGCTTCACCGGGACAGCTGAGACCCAGTACTTC.

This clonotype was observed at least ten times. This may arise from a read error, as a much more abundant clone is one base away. For the CDR3, the DNA is TGTGCCAGCAGTGACAGCTATGGCTACACCTTC. This sequence encodes CASSDSYGYTF. The chain recombines TRBV6-1 with TRBJ1-2; D not resolved. The V and J ends lost 3 bases and 4 bases respectively, with 3 bases between them. The length of the CDR3 is 11 residues. From germline, CDR1 is MNHNS and CDR2 SASEGT.

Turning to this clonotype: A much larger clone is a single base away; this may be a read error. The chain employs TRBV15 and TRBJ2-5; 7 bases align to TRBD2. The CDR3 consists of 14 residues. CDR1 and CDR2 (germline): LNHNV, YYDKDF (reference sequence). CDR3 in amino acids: CATSRVGLTESQYF. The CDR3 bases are TGTGCCACCAGCAGAGTGGGACTAACGGAGAGCCAGTACTTC.

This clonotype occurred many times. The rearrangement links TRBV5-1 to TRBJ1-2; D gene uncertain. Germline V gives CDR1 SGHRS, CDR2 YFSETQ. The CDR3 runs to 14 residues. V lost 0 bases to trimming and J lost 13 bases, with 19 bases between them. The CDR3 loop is CASSLDGQERVSTF. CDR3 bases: TGCGCCAGCAGCTTGGATGGGCAGGAGAGAGTAAGCACCTTC.

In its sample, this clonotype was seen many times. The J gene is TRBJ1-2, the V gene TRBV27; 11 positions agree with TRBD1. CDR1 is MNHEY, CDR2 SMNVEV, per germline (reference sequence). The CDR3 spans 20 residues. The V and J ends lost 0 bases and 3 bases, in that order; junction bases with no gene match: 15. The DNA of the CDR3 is TGTGCCAGCAGTTTATCCCGGGATTGGACAGGGGGCAACACCCACTATGGCTACACCTTC. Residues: CASSLSRDWTGGNTHYGYTF.

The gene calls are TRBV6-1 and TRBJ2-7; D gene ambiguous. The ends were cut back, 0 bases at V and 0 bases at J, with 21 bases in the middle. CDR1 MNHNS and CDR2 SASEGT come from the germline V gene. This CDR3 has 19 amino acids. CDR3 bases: TGTGCCAGCAGTGAAGCGCCGTTAGGAACCGATGTCCTCTCCTACGAGCAGTACTTC. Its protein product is CASSEAPLGTDVLSYEQYF.

In nucleotides, the CDR3 is TGCAGTGCTAGAGATCCTCGCAGGGCTAGCCAGCCCCAGCATTTT. Translating gives CSARDPRRASQPQHF. The V gene is TRBV20-1, the J gene TRBJ1-5, with a weak D call TRBD1 (5 bases). V was clipped by 0 bases and J by 7 bases, with 16 bases between them. The CDR3 is 15 amino acids. The V gene's germline CDR1 is DFQATT and CDR2 SNEGSKA (reference sequence).